The 6 T cell receptor beta chains listed next were all sequenced from one sample in a study of post-analysis software for immune sequencing data. Which antigens these TCRs recognize remains unknown. TCR beta cDNA libraries included unique molecular identifiers. Using its own MiXCR run on the PCR reads, TCRdb lists one record per CDR3 protein. Of under 900,000 distinct CDR3 sequences listed, roughly half are singletons. Points from the study as a whole: The five TRBV segments detected at higher frequency in patients than in controls included TRBV5-6, TRBV5-1 and TRBV20-1.

Sequenced sample: blood. Receptors were obtained from a girl between 10 and 17 years old with multiple sclerosis.

The rearrangement links TRBV29-1 to TRBJ2-5; D is possibly TRBD1 (6 bases). The CDR3 runs 15 residues. Trimming pared 4 bases from V and 2 bases from J, leaving 17 bases between. Germline V gene lookup returns CDR1 SQVTM and CDR2 ANQGSEA. The CDR3 bases are TGCAGCGTTGGCTGGACAGCCCGCCTGCAAGAGACCCAGTACTTC. This translates into CSVGWTARLQETQYF.

This clonotype has more than one count but fewer than ten. The CDR3 is CASSTTGVHGYTF. In nucleotides, the CDR3 is TGTGCCAGCAGTACTACAGGGGTACATGGCTACACCTTC. The chain carries TRBV6-5 and TRBJ1-2; 7 nucleotides match TRBD1. J was trimmed by 6 bases and V by 5 bases; bases with no gene match: 6. CDR3 size: 13 residues. Per germline, CDR1 MNHEY and CDR2 SVGAGI.

This clonotype turned up a few times. This rearrangement joins TRBV9 to TRBJ2-3; the D is unclear. Trimming left V 1 base short and J 2 bases short, with 11 bases between. This CDR3 has 15 amino acids. CDR1 SGDLS and CDR2 YYNGEE come from the germline V gene. DNA for the CDR3: TGTGCCAGCAGCGTACTCGGTCAGCCCACAGATACGCAGTATTTT. It specifies CASSVLGQPTDTQYF.

The rearrangement joins TRBV20-1 to TRBJ2-1; D may be TRBD1 or TRBD2 (6 bases each). The CDR3 has 13 residues. From germline, CDR1 is DFQATT and CDR2 SNEGSKA (reference sequence). The V gene lost 4 bases and the J gene lost 6 bases, with 13 bases spanning the gap. The CDR3 loop is CSATIGGFNEQFF. Here the CDR3 DNA reads TGCAGTGCTACCATAGGGGGGTTCAATGAGCAGTTCTTC.

The chain couples TRBV3-1 to TRBJ2-7; D unresolved. The CDR3 runs to 11 residues. The germline V gene encodes CDR1 LGHDT and CDR2 YNNKEL (reference sequence). Trimming stripped 7 bases from V and 6 bases from J, with 10 bases between. The CDR3 is CASKSGGEQYF. As DNA, the CDR3 is TGTGCCAGCAAGTCCGGCGGCGAGCAGTACTTC.

This clonotype was picked up a small number of times. As DNA, the CDR3 is TGTGCTAGTGGTGTTGGGACTAGCGGGGGGGCCCGCACAGATACGCAGTATTTT. It is translated as CASGVGTSGGARTDTQYF. The chain carries TRBV12-5 and TRBJ2-3; 16 nucleotides align to TRBD2. Germline CDR1 is LGHNT and CDR2 is FRNRAP. Trimming cost V 5 bases and J 1 base; bases outside gene matches: 6. CDR3 length: 18 residues.